These 22 T cell receptor beta chains share one sample of origin, sequenced in a study of blood T cell repertoires in COVID-19. Clones were sequenced by immunoSEQ multiplex PCR, and TCRdb holds only the in-frame ones, with some missing. Of 130,000 to 150,000 clones listed, about 86% are singletons. The sequenced material came from peripheral blood. Receptors were obtained from a human donor in a cohort sampled during active COVID-19.

The chain links TRBV6-6 to TRBJ1-4; a possible D gene is TRBD1 (5 bases). The V and J ends lost 6 bases and 0 bases respectively, with 14 bases between them. Looked up from germline, CDR1 is MNHNY and CDR2 is SVGAGI (reference sequence). The CDR3 length is 16 residues. The CDR3 loop is CASRKGAPATNEKLFF. The CDR3 DNA reads TGTGCCAGCAGAAAAGGGGCACCCGCAACTAATGAAAAACTGTTTTTT.

The genes are TRBV28 and TRBJ2-3; possible D gene TRBD1, 5 bases. This CDR3 spans 15 amino acids. V was cut by 7 bases and J by 3 bases, with 17 bases left in between. The germline CDR1 and CDR2 sequences are MDHEN and SYDVKM. This CDR3 is CASTQGTWTTDTQYF. The CDR3 coding sequence is TGTGCCAGCACCCAGGGAACGTGGACAACAGATACGCAGTATTTT.

This rearrangement joins TRBV3-1 (or the pseudogene TRBV3-2) to TRBJ2-5; possibly TRBD1 for D (6 bases). The V end was cut by 7 bases, the J end by 2 bases, with 20 bases between. This CDR3 is built from 16 residues. The germline V gene has CDR1 LGHDT and CDR2 YNNKEL (reference sequence). In DNA form, the CDR3 reads TGTGCCAGCACCACGATAAAAGGGACACAACAAGAGACCCAGTACTTC. Protein product: CASTTIKGTQQETQYF.

This clone was counted between two and nine times. CDR3: CASSLVTGFGNTIYF. In DNA form, the CDR3 reads TGTGCCAGCAGCTTAGTTACAGGGTTTGGAAACACCATATATTTT. The V and J genes are TRBV7-9 and TRBJ1-3; D may be TRBD1 (6 bases). Looked up from germline, CDR1 is SEHNR and CDR2 is FQNEAQ (reference sequence). This CDR3 has 15 residues. Deletions cut 1 base from V and 3 bases from J, with 10 bases between.

The genes are TRBV7-9 and TRBJ1-1; 10 bases align to TRBD1. The germline gives CDR1 SEHNR, CDR2 FQNEAQ (reference sequence). Losses at the gene ends were 3 bases for V and 5 bases for J; bases not matched to a gene: 6. This CDR3 comprises 15 residues. CDR3 coding DNA: TGTGCCAGCAGCTTTGGACAGGGGGTCAAAACTGAAGCTTTCTTT. Amino acid sequence: CASSFGQGVKTEAFF.

This rearrangement joins TRBV5-1 to TRBJ2-7; 12 nucleotides align to TRBD2. From germline, CDR1 is SGHRS and CDR2 YFSETQ. V was clipped by 0 bases and J by 3 bases; unmatched bases: 1. CDR3 length equals 15 residues. The DNA of the CDR3 is TGCGCCAGCAGCTTGGAGACTAGCGGGGGCTACGAGCAGTACTTC. This gives the protein CASSLETSGGYEQYF.

With regard to this clone: Other DNA sequences in the same sample also yield this CDR3. The rearrangement links TRBV18 to TRBJ1-1; D is perhaps TRBD1 (5 bases). The CDR3 contains 14 residues. With 3 bases removed from V and 2 bases from J, the gap between germline ends came to 10 bases. The germline V gene has CDR1 KGHSH and CDR2 LQKENI. The CDR3 DNA is TGTGCCAGCTCACCGGAGACAGTTAACACTGAAGCTTTCTTT. As protein: CASSPETVNTEAFF.

The chain couples TRBV6-2 or TRBV6-3 to TRBJ1-4, with 7 bases fitting TRBD1. This CDR3 region has 13 residues. Germline CDR1 and CDR2: MNHEY and SVGEGT. V was clipped by 6 bases and J by 10 bases; unmatched bases: 8. The CDR3 nucleotides read TGTGCCAGCAGCCCGGCAGGGGGTGGAAAACTGTTTTTT. Protein product: CASSPAGGGKLFF.

The chain employs TRBV5-1 and TRBJ1-4; possibly TRBD1 for D (6 bases). Germline values: CDR1 SGHRS, CDR2 YFSETQ. The ends were cut back, 4 bases at V and 8 bases at J, with 15 bases in the middle. This CDR3 is 14 amino acids long. CDR3 residues: CASSHGTTDEKLFF. As DNA, the CDR3 is TGCGCCAGCAGCCACGGGACAACGGACGAAAAACTGTTTTTT.

The rearrangement uses TRBV15 and TRBJ2-1, with 13 positions matching TRBD2. The CDR3 contains 18 residues. V gave up 5 bases and J gave up 0 bases; unmatched junction bases: 7. Germline V gene lookup returns CDR1 LNHNV and CDR2 YYDKDF (reference sequence). The CDR3 nucleotides read TGTGCCACCAGCCGGGGACTAGCGGGAATTAGCTCCTACAATGAGCAGTTCTTC. It translates to CATSRGLAGISSYNEQFF.

The chain employs TRBV6-5 and TRBJ1-3; possibly TRBD1 for D (6 bases). The CDR3 has 15 amino acids. Germline-derived CDR1 and CDR2 are MNHEY and SVGAGI. Trimming shortened V by 7 bases and J by 1 base, and 14 bases separated the two germline ends. In DNA, the CDR3 is TGTGCCAGCATCCCCTGGCAGGGGTCTGGAAACACCATATATTTT. Encoded protein: CASIPWQGSGNTIYF.

V usage is TRBV11-2 and J usage is TRBJ1-1; D may be TRBD1 (5 bases). The CDR3 runs to 15 residues. Germline CDR1 and CDR2: SGHAT and FQNNGV. V lost 1 base to trimming and J lost 2 bases, with 11 bases between them. CDR3 amino acids: CASSLVPTDNTEAFF. CDR3 nucleotides: TGTGCCAGCAGCTTAGTGCCGACAGATAACACTGAAGCTTTCTTT.

The chain combines TRBV24-1 with TRBJ2-5; 8 nucleotides line up with TRBD2. Germline CDR1 reads KGHDR; CDR2 reads SFDVKD. The V segment lost 7 bases and the J segment 4 bases; nucleotides outside the gene matches: 13. This CDR3 spans 16 amino acids. In nucleotides, the CDR3 is TGTGCCACCAGCGACACCACCGCGGGGGGTCCAGAGACCCAGTACTTC. It translates to CATSDTTAGGPETQYF.

The rearrangement joins TRBV6-2 or TRBV6-3 to TRBJ2-2; 10 bases agree with TRBD2. CDR3 length equals 16 residues. Unmatched junction bases numbered 5, after V lost 0 bases and J lost 7 bases. CDR1 and CDR2 (germline): MNHEY, SVGEGT. CDR3 in amino acids: CASSYSLAGVDGELFF. In DNA, the CDR3 is TGTGCCAGCAGTTACTCTCTAGCGGGAGTGGACGGGGAGCTGTTTTTT.

V usage is TRBV5-4 and J usage is TRBJ1-5; no reliable D call. Trimming cost V 0 bases and J 6 bases, with 7 bases left between them. CDR3 length equals 13 residues. Germline assignment: CDR1 SGHNT and CDR2 YYREEE (reference sequence). The CDR3 nucleotides read TGTGCCAGCAGCTTGGATCTCAGTCAGCCCCAGCATTTT. Translation: CASSLDLSQPQHF.

V gene TRBV19 combines with J gene TRBJ1-3; the match to TRBD1 covers 7 bases. The CDR3 runs 15 residues. Germline CDR1 and CDR2: LNHDA and SQIVND (reference sequence). For the CDR3, the DNA is TGTGCTGCCAGGCCTACAGGGGCAACTGGAAACACCATATATTTT. It translates to CAARPTGATGNTIYF.

The chain joins TRBV7-9 to TRBJ2-5, with D possibly TRBD2 on 6 matching bases. CDR1 and CDR2 (germline): SEHNR, FQNEAQ (reference sequence). This CDR3 has 14 amino acids. The germline V and J ends were trimmed by 0 bases and 10 bases, with 15 bases remaining between them. This CDR3 is CASSLAGGTRDQYF. The CDR3 nucleotides are TGTGCCAGCAGCTTAGCGGGAGGTACCCGAGACCAGTACTTC.

This clone has just one count. The chain joins TRBV7-9 to TRBJ2-2; D call uncertain. This CDR3 spans 15 amino acids. Germline V CDR1 and CDR2: SEHNR, FQNEAQ (reference sequence). Trimming took 5 bases from V and 6 from J, leaving 16 bases between them. CDR3 region: CASSPRWAMAGELFF. The CDR3 coding sequence is TGTGCCAGCAGCCCCCGGTGGGCTATGGCCGGGGAGCTGTTTTTT.

This chain uses TRBV5-4 with TRBJ1-2; TRBD1 aligns across 11 bases. Looked up from germline, CDR1 is SGHNT and CDR2 is YYREEE (reference sequence). The CDR3 covers 14 residues. V gave up 2 bases and J gave up 7 bases; unmatched junction bases: 4. This chain's CDR3 is CASSFAGTGGGYTF. The CDR3 DNA sequence: TGTGCCAGCAGCTTTGCCGGGACAGGGGGTGGCTACACCTTC.

This chain connects TRBV28 to TRBJ1-1; 8 bases agree with TRBD1. In germline, CDR1 is MDHEN, CDR2 SYDVKM. The trim removed 6 bases at V and 1 base at J, leaving 7 bases unmatched. This CDR3 region has 15 residues. The DNA of the CDR3 is TGTGCCAGCAGCATCCAGGGGGCAGGGAACACTGAAGCTTTCTTT. This translates into CASSIQGAGNTEAFF.

J is TRBJ2-6 and V is TRBV6-6; D remains ambiguous. The CDR3 has 16 amino acids. Germline lookup yields CDR1 MNHNY and CDR2 SVGAGI (reference sequence). Trimming pared 2 bases from V and 5 bases from J, leaving 13 bases between. This chain's CDR3 is CASSYPDSIRANVLTF. The CDR3 DNA sequence: TGTGCCAGCAGTTACCCCGACTCGATTCGGGCCAACGTCCTGACTTTC.

The rearrangement links TRBV24-1 to TRBJ2-3; D is unresolved. The CDR3 totals 13 residues. Deletions cut 1 base from V and 3 bases from J, with 4 bases between. CDR1 and CDR2 from the germline V gene are KGHDR and SFDVKD. Here the CDR3 reads CATSDFPTDTQYF. The CDR3 DNA reads as TGTGCCACCAGTGATTTTCCGACAGATACGCAGTATTTT.